What follows is one TCR beta chain and its context. This specimen belongs to a study of beta chain features in type 1 diabetes. The overall study: Researchers looked at approximately 110,000,000 sorted cells across all samples.

The isolated RNA, all of it, was reverse transcribed, so expressed TCRB transcripts were what got sequenced. Profiled with immunoSEQ multiplex PCR; TCRdb holds only in-frame clones, not every one. The sample has under 150,000 clones, about 50% seen once; the top ten hold around 0.45%. Sorting based on CD45RO/CCR7/CD25/CD127/CD95/CD27 separated CD4+ naive, central memory, regulatory and stem cell-like memory cells. The source material was Tregs from blood. This clonotype was obtained from a man aged 18 to 29 in good health.

The CDR3 is CASSPPEGQAYEQYF. In nucleotides, the CDR3 is TGTGCCAGCTCACCACCGGAGGGACAGGCCTACGAGCAGTACTTC. This chain joins TRBV18 and TRBJ2-7, with TRBD1 matching over 8 bases. The length of the CDR3 is 15 residues. Trimming at V came to 0 bases and at J to 2 bases, leaving 3 bases not matched to a gene. Germline V gene sequence: CDR1 KGHSH, CDR2 LQKENI.